The 7 T cell receptor beta chains presented below share a single source sample, sequenced in a study of Ad26.COV2.S vaccination and SARS-CoV-2 variants. Using immunoSEQ multiplex PCR, the repertoire was profiled, and TCRdb retains in-frame clones only, with some absent. The sample consists of about 420,000 clones, over 75% of them appearing once. As to treatment: 15 to 20 received Ad26.COV2.S at low or high dose, single or two shots; about 5 received placebo; per-sample allocation not given. At day 63 after the first vaccine or placebo injection, samples were drawn. Sequencing was performed on peripheral blood, taken in a trial of Ad26.COV2.S vaccine versus placebo. The receptors were gathered from a person aged 18-65 years who received the Ad26.COV2.S COVID-19 vaccine or a placebo.

The chain links TRBV5-1 to TRBJ2-3; tentative D call: TRBD2 (7 bases). The V end lost 1 base, the J end lost 4 bases, and 13 bases lay between the germline ends. This CDR3 spans 15 amino acids. Germline assignment: CDR1 SGHRS and CDR2 YFSETQ. The CDR3: CASSLKGGPSDTQYF. The CDR3 DNA sequence: TGCGCCAGCAGCTTGAAGGGGGGGCCCTCAGATACGCAGTATTTT.

V gene TRBV14 combines with J gene TRBJ1-1, with D hard to call. The CDR3 has 15 residues. Per germline, CDR1 SGHDN and CDR2 FVKESK. V gave up 0 bases and J gave up 3 bases, with 11 bases separating them. In DNA, the CDR3 is TGTGCCAGCAGCCAAGAATCCTTCTTGTACACTGAAGCTTTCTTT. Protein product: CASSQESFLYTEAFF.

The V and J genes are TRBV19 and TRBJ1-2; 9 bases agree with TRBD1. The CDR3 is made up of 17 amino acids. J gave up 1 base and V 3 bases, and 9 bases lay outside the gene matches. In germline, CDR1 is LNHDA, CDR2 SQIVND (reference sequence). Here the CDR3 DNA reads TGTGCCAGTAGTATCCGGTCAAGGGGACAGGGTAACTATGGCTACACCTTC. As protein: CASSIRSRGQGNYGYTF.

This chain links TRBV9 with TRBJ2-5; 9 bases are shared with TRBD2. Germline values: CDR1 SGDLS, CDR2 YYNGEE. This CDR3 contains 17 residues. V lost 4 bases, J lost 0 bases, and 10 bases stayed unmatched. In nucleotides, the CDR3 is TGTGCCAGCAGCCCTGGGGCCCTAGCGGGGAACCAAGAGACCCAGTACTTC. This codes for CASSPGALAGNQETQYF.

The chain combines TRBV11-2 with TRBJ2-3, with 7 bases fitting TRBD1. CDR1 and CDR2 (germline): SGHAT, FQNNGV. Trimming at V came to 5 bases and at J to 2 bases, leaving 7 bases not matched to a gene. The CDR3 has 15 residues. This CDR3 is CASSKGQLSTDTQYF. In DNA form, the CDR3 reads TGTGCCAGCAGCAAGGGACAGCTGTCCACAGATACGCAGTATTTT.

This chain connects TRBV27 to TRBJ2-7; D tentatively fits TRBD1 or TRBD2 (6 bases each). Germline CDR1 MNHEY, CDR2 SMNVEV (reference sequence). V shed 3 bases and J shed 3 bases, with 21 bases lying between them. The CDR3 is 17 amino acids. The CDR3 DNA is TGTGCCAGCAGTTTCGCCCTCGGGGGCACTTATGACTACGAGCAGTACTTC. Translating gives CASSFALGGTYDYEQYF.

This chain joins TRBV6-2 or TRBV6-3 and TRBJ2-3, with D perhaps TRBD1 or TRBD2 (6 bases each). The CDR3 extends over 16 amino acids. V was pared by 4 bases and J by 0 bases, with 14 bases between. The germline V gene has CDR1 MNHEY and CDR2 SVGEGT. The CDR3 DNA follows: TGTGCCAGCAGTTCCCGCGGGACATGGAGCACAGATACGCAGTATTTT. Translating gives CASSSRGTWSTDTQYF.